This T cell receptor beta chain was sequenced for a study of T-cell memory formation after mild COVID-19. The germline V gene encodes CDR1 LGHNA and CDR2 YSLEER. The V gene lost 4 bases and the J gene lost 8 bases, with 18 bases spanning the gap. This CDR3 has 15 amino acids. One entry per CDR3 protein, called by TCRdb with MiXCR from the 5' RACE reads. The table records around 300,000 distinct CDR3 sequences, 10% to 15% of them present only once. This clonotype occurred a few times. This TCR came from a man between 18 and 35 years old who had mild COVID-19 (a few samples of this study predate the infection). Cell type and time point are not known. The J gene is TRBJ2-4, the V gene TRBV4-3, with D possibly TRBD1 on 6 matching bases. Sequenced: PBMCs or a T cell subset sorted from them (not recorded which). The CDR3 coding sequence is TGCGCCAGCAGCCCACAGGGCTCATTCATGGACATTCAGTACTTC. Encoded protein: CASSPQGSFMDIQYF.